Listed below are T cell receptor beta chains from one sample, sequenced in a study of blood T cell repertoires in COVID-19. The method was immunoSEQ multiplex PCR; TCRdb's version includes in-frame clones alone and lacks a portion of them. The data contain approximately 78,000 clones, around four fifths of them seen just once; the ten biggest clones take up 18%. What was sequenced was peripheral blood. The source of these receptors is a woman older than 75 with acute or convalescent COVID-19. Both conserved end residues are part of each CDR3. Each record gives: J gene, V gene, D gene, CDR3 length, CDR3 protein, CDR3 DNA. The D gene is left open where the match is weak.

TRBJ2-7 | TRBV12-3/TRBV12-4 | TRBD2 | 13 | CASGLAGSYEQYF | TGTGCCAGCGGCCTAGCGGGGAGCTACGAGCAGTACTTC
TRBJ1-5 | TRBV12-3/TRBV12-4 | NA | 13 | CASRTGQGQPQHF | TGTGCCAGCAGGACCGGGCAGGGACAGCCCCAGCATTTT
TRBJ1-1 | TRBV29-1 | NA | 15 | CSVASMGHTNTEAFF | TGCAGCGTTGCATCAATGGGGCATACCAACACTGAAGCTTTCTTT
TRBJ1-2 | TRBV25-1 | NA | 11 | CASSEAAGYTF | TGTGCCAGCAGCGAAGCGGCTGGCTACACCTTC
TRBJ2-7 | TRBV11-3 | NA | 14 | CASSVTRSSYEQYF | TGTGCCAGCAGCGTTACCCGGAGCTCCTACGAGCAGTACTTC
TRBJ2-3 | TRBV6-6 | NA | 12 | CASSPSPDTQYF | TGTGCCAGCAGCCCGAGTCCAGATACGCAGTATTTT
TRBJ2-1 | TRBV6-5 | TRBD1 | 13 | CASSGQGANEQFF | TGTGCCAGCAGCGGACAGGGGGCAAATGAGCAGTTCTTC
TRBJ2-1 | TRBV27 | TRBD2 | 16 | CASSLPRLAAGNEQFF | TGTGCCAGCAGTTTACCCCGACTAGCGGCGGGGAATGAGCAGTTCTTC
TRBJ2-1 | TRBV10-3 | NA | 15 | CALGLRTSDYNEQFF | TGTGCCCTTGGACTAAGGACCTCCGATTACAATGAGCAGTTCTTC
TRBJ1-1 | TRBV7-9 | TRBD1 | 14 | CASSLSTGGNEAFF | TGTGCCAGCAGCTTATCCACAGGGGGAAATGAAGCTTTCTTT
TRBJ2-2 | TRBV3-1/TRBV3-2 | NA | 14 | CASSPLGGPGELFF | TGTGCCAGCAGCCCCCTGGGGGGACCCGGGGAGCTGTTTTTT
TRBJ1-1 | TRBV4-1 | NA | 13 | CASSYPGDTEAFF | TGCGCCAGCAGCTATCCAGGCGACACTGAAGCTTTCTTT
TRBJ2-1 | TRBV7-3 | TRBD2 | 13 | CASSFAGVNEQFF | TGTGCCAGCAGCTTCGCGGGGGTAAATGAGCAGTTCTTC